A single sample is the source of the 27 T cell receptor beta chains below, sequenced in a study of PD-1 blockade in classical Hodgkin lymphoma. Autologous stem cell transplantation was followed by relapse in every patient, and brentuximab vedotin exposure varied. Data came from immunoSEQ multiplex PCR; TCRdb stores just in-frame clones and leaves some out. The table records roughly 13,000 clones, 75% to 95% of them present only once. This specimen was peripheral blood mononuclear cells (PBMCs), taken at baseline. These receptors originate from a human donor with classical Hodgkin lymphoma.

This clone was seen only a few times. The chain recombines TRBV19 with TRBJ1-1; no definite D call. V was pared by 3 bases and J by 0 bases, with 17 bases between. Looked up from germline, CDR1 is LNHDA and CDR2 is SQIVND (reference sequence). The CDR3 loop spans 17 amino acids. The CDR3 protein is CASSIGEGRPMNTEAFF. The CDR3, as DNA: TGTGCCAGTAGTATTGGGGAGGGTCGTCCCATGAACACTGAAGCTTTCTTT.

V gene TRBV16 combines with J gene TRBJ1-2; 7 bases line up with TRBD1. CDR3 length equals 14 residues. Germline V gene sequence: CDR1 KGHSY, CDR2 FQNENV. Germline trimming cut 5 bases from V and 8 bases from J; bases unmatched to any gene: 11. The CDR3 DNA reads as TGTGCCAGCAGCAGTTACAGGGGTCGTCGGGGCTACACCTTC. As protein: CASSSYRGRRGYTF.

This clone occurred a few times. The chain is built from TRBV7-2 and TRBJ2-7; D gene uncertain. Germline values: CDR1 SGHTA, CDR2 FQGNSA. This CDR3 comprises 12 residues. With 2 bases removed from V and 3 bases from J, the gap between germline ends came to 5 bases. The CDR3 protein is CASSLSVYEQYF. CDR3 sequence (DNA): TGTGCCAGCAGCTTATCTGTCTACGAGCAGTACTTC.

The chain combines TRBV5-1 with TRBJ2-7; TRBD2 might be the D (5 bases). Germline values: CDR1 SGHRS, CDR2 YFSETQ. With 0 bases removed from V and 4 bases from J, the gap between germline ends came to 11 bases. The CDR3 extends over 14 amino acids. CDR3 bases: TGCGCCAGCAGCTTGGAGAGGGCCGATTACGAGCAGTACTTC. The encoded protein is CASSLERADYEQYF.

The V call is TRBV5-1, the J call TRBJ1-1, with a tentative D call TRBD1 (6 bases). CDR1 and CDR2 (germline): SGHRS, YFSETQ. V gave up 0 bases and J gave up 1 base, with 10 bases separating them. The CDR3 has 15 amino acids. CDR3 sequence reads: CASSLEGGSNTEAFF. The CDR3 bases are TGCGCCAGCAGCTTGGAGGGGGGTTCGAACACTGAAGCTTTCTTT.

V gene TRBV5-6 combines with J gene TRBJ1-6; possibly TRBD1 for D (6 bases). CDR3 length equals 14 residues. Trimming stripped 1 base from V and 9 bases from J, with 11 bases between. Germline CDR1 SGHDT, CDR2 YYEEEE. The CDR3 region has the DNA TGTGCCAGCAGCTTGATGGGGGCCGGTTCACCCCTCCACTTT. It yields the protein CASSLMGAGSPLHF.

CDR3 residues: CASKEGGPDTEAFF. Here the CDR3 DNA reads TGTGCCAGTAAGGAGGGGGGCCCGGACACTGAAGCTTTCTTT. This chain uses TRBV19 with TRBJ1-1, with a weak D call TRBD1 (6 bases). The CDR3 contains 14 residues. Per germline, CDR1 LNHDA and CDR2 SQIVND (reference sequence). V lost 7 bases to trimming and J lost 3 bases, with 15 bases between them.

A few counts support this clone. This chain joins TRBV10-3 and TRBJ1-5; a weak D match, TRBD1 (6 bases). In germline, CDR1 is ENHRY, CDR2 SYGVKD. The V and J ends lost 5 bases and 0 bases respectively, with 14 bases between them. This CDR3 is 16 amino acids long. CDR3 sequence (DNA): TGTGCCATCAGTATGACAGGTTCAAATAGCAATCAGCCCCAGCATTTT. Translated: CAISMTGSNSNQPQHF.

DNA of the CDR3: TGTGCCAGCAGCCATTTGGGGCCGGGACATTCGAACACTGAAGCTTTCTTT. It translates to CASSHLGPGHSNTEAFF. This chain joins TRBV4-2 and TRBJ1-1; maybe TRBD1 (6 bases). There are 17 residues in the CDR3. Germline V gene lookup returns CDR1 LGHNA and CDR2 YNFKEQ. The V end was cut by 3 bases, the J end by 1 base, with 18 bases between.

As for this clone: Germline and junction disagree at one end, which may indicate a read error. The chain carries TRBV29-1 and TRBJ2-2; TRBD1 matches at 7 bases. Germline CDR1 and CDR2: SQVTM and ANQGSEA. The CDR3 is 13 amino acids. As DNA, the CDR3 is TGCAGCGGGCGAGACAGGGACACCGAGGAGCTGTTTTTT. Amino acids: CSGRDRDTEELFF.

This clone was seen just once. CDR3 DNA sequence: TGTGCCAGCAGCCGGAACCGAAGACACTATGGCTACACCTTC. It specifies CASSRNRRHYGYTF. The gene calls are TRBV6-5 and TRBJ1-2; D not resolved. Deletions cut 6 bases from V and 3 bases from J, with 14 bases between. This CDR3 region has 14 residues. Germline V gene sequence: CDR1 MNHEY, CDR2 SVGAGI.

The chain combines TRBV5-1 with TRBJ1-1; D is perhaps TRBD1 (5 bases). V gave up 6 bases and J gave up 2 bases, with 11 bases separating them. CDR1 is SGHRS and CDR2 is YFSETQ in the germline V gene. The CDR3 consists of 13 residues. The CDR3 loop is CASTRDQNTEAFF. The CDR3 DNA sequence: TGCGCCAGCACAAGGGACCAAAACACTGAAGCTTTCTTT. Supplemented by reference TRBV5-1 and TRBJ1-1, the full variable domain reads KAGVTQTPRYLIKTRGQQVTLSCSPISGHRSVSWYQQTPGQGLQFLFEYFSETQRNKGNFPGRFSGRQFSNSRSEMNVSTLELGDSALYLCASTRDQNTEAFFGQGTRLTVV.

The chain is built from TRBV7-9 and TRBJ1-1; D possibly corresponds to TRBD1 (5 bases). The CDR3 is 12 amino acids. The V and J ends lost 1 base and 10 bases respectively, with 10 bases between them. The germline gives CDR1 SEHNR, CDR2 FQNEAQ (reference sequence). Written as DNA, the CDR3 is TGTGCCAGCAGCTTAGGGGGGTTGTCAGCTTTCTTT. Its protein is CASSLGGLSAFF.

The DNA of the CDR3 is TGTGCCAGCAGTTACGGGTTCAGGGGGGGCTACGAGCAGTACTTC. It is translated as CASSYGFRGGYEQYF. This chain connects TRBV6-5 to TRBJ2-7; D could derive from TRBD1 or TRBD2 (7 bases each). Germline CDR1 MNHEY, CDR2 SVGAGI. V shed 2 bases and J shed 3 bases, with 14 bases lying between them. CDR3 length: 15 amino acids.

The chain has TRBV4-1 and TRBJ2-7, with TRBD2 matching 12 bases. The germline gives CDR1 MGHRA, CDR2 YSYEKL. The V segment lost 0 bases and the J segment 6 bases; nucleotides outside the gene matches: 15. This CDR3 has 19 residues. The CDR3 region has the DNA TGCGCCAGCAGCCAAGATCGAGGACTAGCGGGGACCATAGGGGGCGAGCAGTACTTC. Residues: CASSQDRGLAGTIGGEQYF.

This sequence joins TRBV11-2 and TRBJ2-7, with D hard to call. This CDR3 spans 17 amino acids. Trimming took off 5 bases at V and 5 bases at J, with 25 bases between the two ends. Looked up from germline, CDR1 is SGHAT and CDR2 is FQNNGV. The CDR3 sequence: CASSPYRAIGIQHEQYF. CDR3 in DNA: TGTGCCAGCAGCCCCTATAGGGCGATAGGCATCCAGCACGAGCAGTACTTC.

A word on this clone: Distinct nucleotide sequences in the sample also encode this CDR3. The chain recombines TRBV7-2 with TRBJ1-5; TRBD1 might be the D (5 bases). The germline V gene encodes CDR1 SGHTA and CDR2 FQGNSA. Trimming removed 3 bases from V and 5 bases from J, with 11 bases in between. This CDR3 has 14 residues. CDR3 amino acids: CASSFGGSHQPQHF. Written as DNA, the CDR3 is TGTGCCAGCAGCTTCGGGGGATCCCATCAGCCCCAGCATTTT.

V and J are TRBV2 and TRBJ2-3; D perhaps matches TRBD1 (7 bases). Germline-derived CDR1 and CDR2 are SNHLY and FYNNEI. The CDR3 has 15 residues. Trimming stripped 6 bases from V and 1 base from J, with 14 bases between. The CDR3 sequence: CASRRDREGTDTQYF. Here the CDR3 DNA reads TGTGCCAGCAGGAGAGACAGGGAGGGCACAGATACGCAGTATTTT.

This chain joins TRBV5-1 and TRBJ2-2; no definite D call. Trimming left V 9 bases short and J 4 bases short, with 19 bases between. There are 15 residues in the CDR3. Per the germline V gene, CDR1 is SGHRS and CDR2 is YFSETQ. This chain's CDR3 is CATTTAAGFTGELFF. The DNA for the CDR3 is TGCGCCACCACAACCGCCGCCGGGTTCACCGGGGAGCTGTTTTTT.

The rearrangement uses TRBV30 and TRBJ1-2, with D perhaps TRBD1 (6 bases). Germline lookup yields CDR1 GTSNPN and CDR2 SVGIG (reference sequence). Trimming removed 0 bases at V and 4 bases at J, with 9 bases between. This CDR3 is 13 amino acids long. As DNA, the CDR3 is TGTGCCTGGAGTGTTCTGGGGGCCTATGGCTACACCTTC. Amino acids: CAWSVLGAYGYTF.

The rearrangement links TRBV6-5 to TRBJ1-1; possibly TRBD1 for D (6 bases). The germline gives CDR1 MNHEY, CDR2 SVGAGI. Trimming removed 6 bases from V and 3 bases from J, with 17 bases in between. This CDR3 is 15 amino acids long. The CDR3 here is CASRGSGAGDTEAFF. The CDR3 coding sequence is TGTGCCAGCAGAGGATCAGGGGCCGGAGACACTGAAGCTTTCTTT.

CDR3 in amino acids: CASSPQGRYYEQYF. The CDR3 region has the DNA TGCGCCAGCAGCCCCCAGGGCAGATACTACGAGCAGTACTTC. The V call is TRBV5-1, the J call TRBJ2-7, with D possibly matching TRBD1 (5 bases). Trimming shortened V by 4 bases and J by 3 bases, and 14 bases separated the two germline ends. The CDR3 consists of 14 residues. CDR1 and CDR2 from the germline V gene are SGHRS and YFSETQ.

The CDR3: CASSYLDIQYF. The CDR3 nucleotides read TGTGCCAGCAGTTATCTAGACATTCAGTACTTC. The chain recombines TRBV6-5 with TRBJ2-4, with D hard to call. Trimming shortened V by 3 bases and J by 8 bases, and 5 bases separated the two germline ends. The CDR3 covers 11 residues. The germline V gene encodes CDR1 MNHEY and CDR2 SVGAGI.

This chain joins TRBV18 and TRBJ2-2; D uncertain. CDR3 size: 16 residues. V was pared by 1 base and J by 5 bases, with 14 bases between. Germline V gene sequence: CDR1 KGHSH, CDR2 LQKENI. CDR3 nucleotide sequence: TGTGCCAGCTCACCACTCCCCTCCGTGGGTACCGGGGAGCTGTTTTTT. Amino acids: CASSPLPSVGTGELFF. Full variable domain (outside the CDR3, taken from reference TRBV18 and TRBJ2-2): NAGVMQNPRHLVRRRGQEARLRCSPMKGHSHVYWYRQLPEEGLKFMVYLQKENIIDESGMPKERFSAEFPKEGPSILRIQQVVRGDSAAYFCASSPLPSVGTGELFFGEGSRLTVL.

This CDR3 is CASSPGVEAGNTIYF. For the CDR3, the DNA is TGTGCCAGCAGCCCCGGGGTGGAAGCGGGAAACACCATATATTTT. The chain links TRBV7-9 to TRBJ1-3; D uncertain. From germline, CDR1 is SEHNR and CDR2 FQNEAQ (reference sequence). This CDR3 contains 15 residues. The germline V and J ends were trimmed by 5 bases and 4 bases, with 15 bases remaining between them.

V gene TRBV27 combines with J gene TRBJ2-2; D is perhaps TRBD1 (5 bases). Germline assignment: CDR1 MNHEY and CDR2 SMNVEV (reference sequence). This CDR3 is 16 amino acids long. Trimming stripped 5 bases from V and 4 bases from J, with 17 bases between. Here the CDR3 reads CASSIGLGRGTGELFF. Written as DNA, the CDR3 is TGTGCCAGCAGTATCGGTCTGGGGCGCGGCACCGGGGAGCTGTTTTTT.

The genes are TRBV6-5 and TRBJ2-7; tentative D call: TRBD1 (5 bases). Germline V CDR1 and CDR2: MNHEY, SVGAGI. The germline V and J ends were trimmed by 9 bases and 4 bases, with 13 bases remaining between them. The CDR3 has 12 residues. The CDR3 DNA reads TGTGCCAGTCTGACAGATTCATACGAGCAGTACTTC. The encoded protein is CASLTDSYEQYF.